This T cell receptor (beta chain) was obtained from a study of preoperative IRX-2 immunotherapy in early breast cancer (dated 2019 in TCRdb). Library creation used the immunoSEQ multiplex PCR assay. TCRdb carries this immuneACCESS record with in-frame sequences only. Its versions omit some clonotypes, under half of them owing to an unresolved V gene in the studies checked, with the rest unexplained. The sample table contains about 1,000 clones; only one count was recorded for almost 75% of them. The ten largest make up 11% of the sample. Comments on this clone: Its cognate antigen has yet to be identified. The record has no base qualities; no much larger clone is one base away.

V gives up 2 bases and J gives up 3 bases, and the segment between their germline ends measures 8 bases. Measured from the cysteine to the phenylalanine, the CDR3 is 14 residues long. Just CDR3 DNA is preserved here, 42 bases in frame from base 1. CDR1 SGHNT and CDR2 YENEEA were looked up in the germline V gene. The treatment or condition label here, explained by the study, means: preoperative locoregional IRX-2 cytokine immunotherapy. The samples were obtained from a phase Ib study that tested preoperative, locoregional IRX-2 cytokine immunotherapy meant to prime immune responses. Patients with early-stage breast cancer who were given IRX-2 before surgery served as donors.

Sample: normal tissue next to the tumor, taken from a patient treated with IRX-2 immunotherapy. The receptor chain draws on TRBV11-3 and TRBJ2-1, with an unclear D gene assignment. This TCR derives from a human donor with breast cancer. The DNA sequence reads TGTGCCAGCAGCTTAAGTGCGGACTACAATGAGCAGTTCTTC. Translated, it gives CASSLSADYNEQFF.